This T cell receptor beta chain is drawn from a study of response to subunit inactivated influenza vaccine. This clonotype was counted many times. Antigen unknown. The V segment lost 4 bases and the J segment 1 base; nucleotides outside the gene matches: 4. The CDR3 runs to 15 residues. Germline CDR1 reads MDHEN; CDR2 reads SYDVKM. Notes on the study in general: Authors suggested seasonal influenza vaccinations each recruit few new T cells.

TCRdb reprocessed the RT-PCR reads with MiXCR, giving one entry per CDR3 protein. Here the sample spans about 650,000 distinct CDR3 sequences, approximately 14% being singletons. This TCR was sampled from a man aged 50 to 60 who received an inactivated influenza vaccine. V is TRBV28 and J is TRBJ1-1, with 9 bases lining up with TRBD1. The input for sequencing was PBMCs from blood, taken 11 to 12 days after vaccination. The CDR3 sequence: CASSSLDRGNTEAFF. CDR3 coding DNA: TGTGCCAGCAGTTCCTTGGACAGGGGGAACACTGAAGCTTTCTTT.